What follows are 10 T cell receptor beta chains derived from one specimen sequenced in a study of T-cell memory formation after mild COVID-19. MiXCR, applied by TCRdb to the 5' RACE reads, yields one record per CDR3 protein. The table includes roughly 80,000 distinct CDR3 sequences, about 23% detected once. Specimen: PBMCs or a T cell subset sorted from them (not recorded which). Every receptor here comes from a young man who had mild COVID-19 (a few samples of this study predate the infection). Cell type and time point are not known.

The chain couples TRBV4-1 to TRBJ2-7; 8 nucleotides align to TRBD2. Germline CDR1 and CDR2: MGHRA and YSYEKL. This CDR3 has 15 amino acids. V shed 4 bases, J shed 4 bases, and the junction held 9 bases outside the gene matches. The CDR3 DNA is TGCGCCAGCAGCCCTACAGGACTAGCCGTATACGAGCAGTACGTC. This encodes CASSPTGLAVYEQYV.

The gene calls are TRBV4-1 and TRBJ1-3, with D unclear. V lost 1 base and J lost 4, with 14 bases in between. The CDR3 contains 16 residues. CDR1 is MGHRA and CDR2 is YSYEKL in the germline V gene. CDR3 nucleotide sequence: TGCGCCAGCAGCCAAGCTCGGGGTTTGTACGGAAACACCATATATTTT. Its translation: CASSQARGLYGNTIYF.

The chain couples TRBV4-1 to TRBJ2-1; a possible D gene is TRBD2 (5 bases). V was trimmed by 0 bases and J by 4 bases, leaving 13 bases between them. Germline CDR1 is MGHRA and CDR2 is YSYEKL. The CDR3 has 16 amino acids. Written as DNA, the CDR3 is TGCGCCAGCAGCCAAGAAGGTACAATAGCGTACAATGAGCAGTTCTTC. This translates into CASSQEGTIAYNEQFF.

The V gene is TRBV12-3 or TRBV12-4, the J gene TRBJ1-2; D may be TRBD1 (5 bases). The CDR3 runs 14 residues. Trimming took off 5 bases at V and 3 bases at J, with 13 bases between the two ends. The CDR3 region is CASSHIGTDYGYTF. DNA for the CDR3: TGTGCCAGCAGTCACATAGGGACGGACTATGGCTACACCTTC.

CDR3 sequence (DNA): TGTGCCAGCAGCCAAGATGACCGGTGGGCTTTCTTT. Protein: CASSQDDRWAFF. The rearrangement links TRBV4-2 to TRBJ1-1, with D unclear. CDR1 is LGHNA and CDR2 is YNFKEQ in the germline V gene. The CDR3 has 12 residues. The V end lost 0 bases, the J end lost 11 bases, and 10 bases lay between the germline ends.

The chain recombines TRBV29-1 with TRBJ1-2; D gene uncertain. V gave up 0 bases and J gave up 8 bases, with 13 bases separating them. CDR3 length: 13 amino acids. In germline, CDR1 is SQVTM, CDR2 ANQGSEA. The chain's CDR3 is CSVEDPDRHGYTF. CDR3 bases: TGCAGCGTTGAAGATCCGGATCGGCACGGCTACACCTTC.

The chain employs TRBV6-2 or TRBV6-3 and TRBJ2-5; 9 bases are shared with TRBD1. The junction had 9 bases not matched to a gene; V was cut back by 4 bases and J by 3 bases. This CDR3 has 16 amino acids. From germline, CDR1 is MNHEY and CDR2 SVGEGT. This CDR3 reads CASSLWTGAREETQYF. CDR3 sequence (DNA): TGTGCCAGCAGTTTGTGGACAGGGGCAAGGGAAGAGACCCAGTACTTC.

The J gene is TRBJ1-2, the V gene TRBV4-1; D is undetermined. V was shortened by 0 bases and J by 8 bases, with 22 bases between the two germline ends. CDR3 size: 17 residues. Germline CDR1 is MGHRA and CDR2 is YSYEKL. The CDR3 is CASSQEGPGSFYVGYTF. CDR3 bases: TGCGCCAGCAGCCAAGAAGGACCGGGCAGCTTCTATGTGGGCTACACCTTC.

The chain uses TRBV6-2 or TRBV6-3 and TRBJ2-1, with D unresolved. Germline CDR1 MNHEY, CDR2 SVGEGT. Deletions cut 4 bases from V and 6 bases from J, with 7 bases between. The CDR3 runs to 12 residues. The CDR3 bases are TGTGCCAGCAGTTCGACCACCAATGAGCAGTTCTTC. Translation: CASSSTTNEQFF.

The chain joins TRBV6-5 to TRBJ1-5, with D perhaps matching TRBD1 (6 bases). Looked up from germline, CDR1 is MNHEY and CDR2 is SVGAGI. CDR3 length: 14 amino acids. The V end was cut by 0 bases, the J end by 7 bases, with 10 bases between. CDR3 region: CASSYSGQMQPQHF. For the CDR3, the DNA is TGTGCCAGCAGTTACTCAGGACAGATGCAGCCCCAGCATTTT.